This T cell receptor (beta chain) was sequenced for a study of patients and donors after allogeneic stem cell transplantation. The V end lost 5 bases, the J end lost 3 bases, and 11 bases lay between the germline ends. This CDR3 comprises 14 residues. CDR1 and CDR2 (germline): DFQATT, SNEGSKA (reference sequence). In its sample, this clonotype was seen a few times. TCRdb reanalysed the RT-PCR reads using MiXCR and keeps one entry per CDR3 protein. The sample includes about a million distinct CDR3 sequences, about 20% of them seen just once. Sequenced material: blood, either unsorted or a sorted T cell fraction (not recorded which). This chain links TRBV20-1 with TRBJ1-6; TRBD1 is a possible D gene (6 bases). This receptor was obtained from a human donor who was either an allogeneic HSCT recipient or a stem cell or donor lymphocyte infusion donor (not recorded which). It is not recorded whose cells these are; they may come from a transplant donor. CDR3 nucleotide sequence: TGCAGTGCTCGGTTGACAGGCTATAATTCACCCCTCCACTTT. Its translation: CSARLTGYNSPLHF.